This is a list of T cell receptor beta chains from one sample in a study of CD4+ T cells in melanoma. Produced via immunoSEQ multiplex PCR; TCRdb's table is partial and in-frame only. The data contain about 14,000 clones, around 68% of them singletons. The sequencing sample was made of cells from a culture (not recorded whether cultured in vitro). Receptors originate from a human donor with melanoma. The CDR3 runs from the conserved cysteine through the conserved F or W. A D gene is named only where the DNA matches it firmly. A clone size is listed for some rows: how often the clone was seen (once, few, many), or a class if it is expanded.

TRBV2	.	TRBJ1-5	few	CASSSVPERSNQPQHF	TGTGCCAGCAGTAGCGTTCCGGAGCGCTCCAATCAGCCCCAGCATTTT
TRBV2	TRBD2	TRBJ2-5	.	CASSEIVGGQETQYF	TGTGCCAGCAGTGAAATCGTCGGGGGGCAAGAGACCCAGTACTTC
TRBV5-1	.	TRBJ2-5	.	CASSPGAGRETQYF	TGCGCCAGCAGTCCCGGGGCGGGGAGGGAGACCCAGTACTTC
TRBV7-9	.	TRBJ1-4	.	CASSLAETSNEKLFF	TGTGCCAGCAGCTTAGCTGAGACTTCTAATGAAAAACTGTTTTTT
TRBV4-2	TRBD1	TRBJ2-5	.	CASSQGDAGGETQYF	TGTGCCAGCAGCCAAGGAGACGCAGGGGGCGAGACCCAGTACTTC
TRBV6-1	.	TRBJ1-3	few	CASTALSGNTIYF	TGTGCCAGTACGGCACTCTCTGGAAACACCATATATTTT
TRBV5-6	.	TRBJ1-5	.	CASSFGRHSNQPQHF	TGTGCCAGCAGTTTCGGCAGACATAGCAATCAGCCCCAGCATTTT
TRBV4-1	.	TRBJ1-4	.	CASSQDKGAAEKLFF	TGCGCCAGCAGCCAAGATAAGGGAGCAGCCGAAAAACTGTTTTTT
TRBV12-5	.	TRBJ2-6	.	CASGLGSGANVLTF	TGTGCTAGTGGTTTAGGATCTGGGGCCAACGTCCTGACTTTC
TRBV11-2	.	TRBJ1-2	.	CASSLDGGSYSRGLRYGYTF	TGTGCCAGCAGCTTAGACGGGGGGTCTTATTCGCGGGGGCTGAGGTATGGCTACACCTTC
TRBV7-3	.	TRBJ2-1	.	CASSPTGSYNEQFF	TGTGCCAGCAGCCCTACCGGGAGCTACAATGAGCAGTTCTTC
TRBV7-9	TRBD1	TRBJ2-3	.	CASTRTGIDTQYF	TGTGCCAGCACCCGGACAGGGATAGATACGCAGTATTTT
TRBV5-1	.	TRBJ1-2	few	CASSREGDYGYTF	TGCGCCAGCAGCCGGGAGGGGGACTATGGCTACACCTTC
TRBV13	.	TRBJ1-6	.	CASEGVNSPLHF	TGTGCCAGCGAGGGAGTTAATTCACCCCTCCACTTT
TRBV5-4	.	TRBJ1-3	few	CASSQDGNTIYF	TGTGCCAGCAGCCAGGACGGAAACACCATATATTTT
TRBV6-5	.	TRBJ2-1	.	CASSYLGGAVDNEQFF	TGTGCCAGCAGTTACCTGGGGGGGGCCGTGGACAATGAGCAGTTCTTC
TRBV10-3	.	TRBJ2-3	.	CAIKGAADTQYF	TGTGCCATCAAAGGGGCAGCAGATACGCAGTATTTT
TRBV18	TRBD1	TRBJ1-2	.	CASSATGAASPLGGYTF	TGTGCCAGCTCAGCTACAGGGGCCGCCTCTCCCCTGGGTGGCTACACCTTC
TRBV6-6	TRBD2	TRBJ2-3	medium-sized	CASRLAGSTQYF	TGTGCCAGCCGACTAGCGGGGTCTACGCAGTATTTT
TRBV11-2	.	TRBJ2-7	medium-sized	CASSSLRQGSYEQYF	TGTGCCAGCTCCTCCTTGCGGCAGGGCTCCTACGAGCAGTACTTC
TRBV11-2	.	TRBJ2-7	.	CASSLELGAEQYF	TGTGCCAGCAGCTTAGAACTCGGGGCCGAGCAGTACTTC
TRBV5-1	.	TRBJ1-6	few	CASSVSGTRDNSPLHF	TGCGCCAGCAGCGTTTCCGGGACAAGGGATAATTCACCCCTCCACTTT
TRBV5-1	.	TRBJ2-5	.	CASSLRPKETQYF	TGCGCCAGCAGCTTGAGGCCAAAAGAGACCCAGTACTTC
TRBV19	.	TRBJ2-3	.	CASSNLTRQRYF	TGTGCCAGTAGTAATCTGACAAGACAACGGTATTTT
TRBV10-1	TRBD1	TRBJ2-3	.	CASGDRPTDTQYF	TGCGCCAGCGGGGACAGACCCACAGATACGCAGTATTTT
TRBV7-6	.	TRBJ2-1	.	CASSLSRSSNEQFF	TGTGCCAGCAGCTTGAGCCGTAGTTCGAATGAGCAGTTCTTC
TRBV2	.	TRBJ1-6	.	CATRGWGHLNSPLHF	TGTGCCACCAGGGGATGGGGACACCTTAATTCACCCCTCCACTTT
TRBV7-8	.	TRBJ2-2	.	CASSLMGPTGELFF	TGTGCCAGCAGCTTAATGGGGCCCACCGGGGAGCTGTTTTTT
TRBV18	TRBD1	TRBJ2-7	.	CASSLTPGQGDSEQYF	TGTGCCAGCTCACTGACCCCGGGACAGGGTGATTCCGAGCAGTACTTC
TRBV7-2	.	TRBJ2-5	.	CASSFRPIETQYF	TGTGCCAGCAGCTTTAGGCCAATCGAGACCCAGTACTTC
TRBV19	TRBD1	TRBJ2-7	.	CASKGTGSYEQYF	TGTGCCAGTAAGGGGACAGGCTCCTACGAGCAGTACTTC
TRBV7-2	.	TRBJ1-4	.	CASSGARLEKLFF	TGTGCCAGCTCTGGGGCACGTCTTGAAAAACTGTTTTTT
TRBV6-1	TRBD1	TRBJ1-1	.	CASSAQGGSTEAFF	TGTGCCAGCAGTGCTCAGGGGGGGAGCACTGAAGCTTTCTTT
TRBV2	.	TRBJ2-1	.	CASSEFFPAYNEQFF	TGTGCCAGCAGTGAATTCTTTCCAGCCTACAATGAGCAGTTCTTC
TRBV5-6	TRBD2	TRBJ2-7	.	CASSFLAGRSYEQYF	TGTGCCAGCAGCTTTTTAGCGGGTCGCTCCTACGAGCAGTACTTC
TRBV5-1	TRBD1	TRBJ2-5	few	CASSRGTGQETQYF	TGCGCCAGCAGCCGAGGGACAGGCCAAGAGACCCAGTACTTC
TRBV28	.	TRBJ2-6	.	CASNPGGANVLTF	TGTGCCAGCAACCCGGGTGGGGCCAACGTCCTGACTTTC
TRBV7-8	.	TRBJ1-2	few	CASSLERAFYGYTF	TGTGCCAGCAGCTTAGAGCGGGCATTCTATGGCTACACCTTC
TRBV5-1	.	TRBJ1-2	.	CASSLGTANYGYTF	TGCGCCAGCAGCTTGGGGACAGCTAACTATGGCTACACCTTC
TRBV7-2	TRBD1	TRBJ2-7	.	CASSSDRGYEQYF	TGTGCCAGCAGCTCCGACAGGGGGTACGAGCAGTACTTC
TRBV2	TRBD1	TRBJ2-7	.	CASRRAGTGTYEQYF	TGTGCCAGCAGGAGAGCCGGGACAGGGACCTACGAGCAGTACTTC
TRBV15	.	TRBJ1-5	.	CATSRGGRKDQPQHF	TGTGCCACCAGCAGAGGGGGCAGAAAAGATCAGCCCCAGCATTTT
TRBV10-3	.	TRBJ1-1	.	CASSEVRGTSEAFF	TGTGCCAGCAGTGAAGTTAGGGGCACCTCTGAAGCTTTCTTT
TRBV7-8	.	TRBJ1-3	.	CATSGRAGNTIYF	TGTGCCACCAGCGGCAGGGCTGGAAACACCATATATTTT
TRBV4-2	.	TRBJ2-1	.	CASSPTRGDNEQFF	TGTGCCAGCAGCCCGACACGGGGAGACAATGAGCAGTTCTTC
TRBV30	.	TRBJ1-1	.	CAWSTRMNTEAFF	TGTGCCTGGAGTACCAGAATGAACACTGAAGCTTTCTTT
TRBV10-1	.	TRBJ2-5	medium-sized	CASSEFTNSYQETQYF	TGCGCCAGCAGTGAGTTTACTAACAGTTACCAAGAGACCCAGTACTTC
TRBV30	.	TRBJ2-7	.	CAWTLGRANEQYF	TGTGCCTGGACGTTGGGCAGGGCCAACGAGCAGTACTTC
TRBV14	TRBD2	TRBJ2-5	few	CASSQVRGGETQYF	TGTGCCAGCAGCCAAGTTCGCGGGGGGGAGACCCAGTACTTC
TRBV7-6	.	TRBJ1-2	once	CASSFDPTYGYTF	TGTGCCAGCAGCTTCGACCCGACTTATGGCTACACCTTC
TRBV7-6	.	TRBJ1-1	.	CASSAPGAEGLMNTEAFF	TGTGCCAGCTCCGCCCCGGGGGCCGAGGGATTAATGAACACTGAAGCTTTCTTT
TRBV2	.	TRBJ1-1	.	CASKGAGHTEAFF	TGTGCCAGTAAAGGGGCAGGGCACACTGAAGCTTTCTTT
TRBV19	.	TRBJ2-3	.	CATRGFGTDTQYF	TGTGCCACCCGGGGGTTTGGCACAGATACGCAGTATTTT
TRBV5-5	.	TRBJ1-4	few	CASSLSTSDGEKLFF	TGTGCCAGCAGCTTGAGTACGAGCGACGGAGAAAAACTGTTTTTT
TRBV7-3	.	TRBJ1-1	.	CASSLWVGTVMNTEAFF	TGTGCCAGCAGCTTGTGGGTGGGGACTGTTATGAACACTGAAGCTTTCTTT
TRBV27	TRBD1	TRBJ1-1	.	CASRGRTGLGAEAFF	TGTGCCAGCAGAGGGCGGACAGGGCTTGGCGCTGAAGCTTTCTTT
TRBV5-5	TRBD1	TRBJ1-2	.	CASSQTGKRDYTF	TGTGCCAGCAGCCAGACAGGGAAGCGAGACTACACCTTC
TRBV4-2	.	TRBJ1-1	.	CASSLVMGIKNTEAFF	TGTGCCAGCAGCTTAGTGATGGGAATTAAGAACACTGAAGCTTTCTTT
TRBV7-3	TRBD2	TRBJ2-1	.	CASSLLAGGSEQFF	TGTGCCAGCAGCTTACTAGCGGGGGGGAGTGAGCAGTTCTTC
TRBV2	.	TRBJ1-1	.	CASSRGAFGEAFF	TGTGCCAGCAGTCGCGGGGCTTTTGGTGAAGCTTTCTTT